Following are 12 T cell receptor beta chains from one sample sequenced in a study of OX40 agonist ivuxolimab in advanced cancers. To prepare the library, the immunoSEQ multiplex PCR assay was applied. The table comes from immuneACCESS by way of TCRdb, which keeps in-frame sequences with V and J called. Part of the clones is missing from these tables; in studies checked, under half for an unresolved V gene and the rest for unknown reasons. The table for this sample lists 9,500 to 15,000 clones; approximately 80% of them were counted only once. 27% of the sample is in the top ten clones. The sequencing used CD4+ or CD8+ T cells sorted from blood, collected in a trial of the OX40 agonist ivuxolimab. All receptors come from an adult with an advanced solid tumor such as melanoma, head and neck, liver or kidney cancer.

The genes are TRBV7-2 and TRBJ2-1; 8 bases are shared with TRBD2. Trimming took 6 bases from V and 7 from J; bases not matched to a gene: 11. Germline loops: CDR1 SGHTA, CDR2 FQGNSA. The CDR3 has 15 amino acids. CDR3 sequence: CASRTGVAGRNEQFF. Here the CDR3 DNA reads TGTGCCAGCAGGACGGGGGTAGCGGGAAGGAATGAGCAGTTCTTC. The full variable domain, rest sourced from reference TRBV7-2 and TRBJ2-1, is GAGVSQSPSNKVTEKGKDVELRCDPISGHTALYWYRQSLGQGLEFLIYFQGNSAPDKSGLPSDRFSAERTGGSVSTLTIQRTQQEDSAVYLCASRTGVAGRNEQFFGPGTRLTVL.

This rearrangement joins TRBV5-1 to TRBJ1-6; TRBD1 is a possible D gene (5 bases). The germline V and J ends were trimmed by 3 bases and 14 bases, with 18 bases remaining between them. The germline gives CDR1 SGHRS, CDR2 YFSETQ. The CDR3 covers 14 residues. The CDR3 loop is CASSSESPGLTLHF. DNA of the CDR3: TGCGCCAGCAGCTCGGAATCGCCGGGGCTAACCCTCCACTTT. Full variable domain (rest looked up from reference TRBV5-1 and TRBJ1-6): KAGVTQTPRYLIKTRGQQVTLSCSPISGHRSVSWYQQTPGQGLQFLFEYFSETQRNKGNFPGRFSGRQFSNSRSEMNVSTLELGDSALYLCASSSESPGLTLHFGNGTRLTVT.

The rearrangement links TRBV4-3 to TRBJ1-1; 7 bases align to TRBD1. Losses at the gene ends were 4 bases for V and 3 bases for J; bases not matched to a gene: 11. The germline CDR1 and CDR2 sequences are LGHNA and YSLEER. CDR3 length equals 16 residues. The DNA for the CDR3 is TGCGCCAGCAGCCTTGTTATTGCAGGGGGACACACTGAAGCTTTCTTT. Translating it yields CASSLVIAGGHTEAFF.

The genes are TRBV19 and TRBJ1-1; perhaps TRBD1 as D (5 bases). V gave up 5 bases and J gave up 8 bases, with 12 bases separating them. This CDR3 has 12 amino acids. CDR1 and CDR2 (germline): LNHDA, SQIVND (reference sequence). Here the CDR3 DNA reads TGTGCCAGTAGTCCATCGGGGGGGGAAGCTTTCTTT. Translating it yields CASSPSGGEAFF.

CDR3 DNA: TGCGCCAGCAGCCAAGATTGGAGGGGATATGTCACAGATACGCAGTATTTT. Translating gives CASSQDWRGYVTDTQYF. V gene TRBV4-3 combines with J gene TRBJ2-3; the D gene is possibly TRBD2 (6 bases). This CDR3 has 17 residues. Between the trimmed V and J ends, which lost 0 bases and 2 bases, there was a span of 15 bases. Per germline, CDR1 LGHNA and CDR2 YSLEER.

The gene calls are TRBV6-1 and TRBJ1-5; D gene unclear. The CDR3 length is 13 residues. Between the trimmed V and J ends, which lost 8 bases and 0 bases, there was a span of 8 bases. Germline CDR1 reads MNHNS; CDR2 reads SASEGT. In DNA form, the CDR3 reads TGTGCCAGCGGGGATTATAGCAATCAGCCCCAGCATTTT. Protein: CASGDYSNQPQHF.

The V call is TRBV10-2, the J call TRBJ2-3; TRBD2 aligns across 12 bases. The J segment lost 4 bases and the V segment lost 10 bases, leaving 6 bases of the junction unmatched. Germline values: CDR1 WSHSY, CDR2 SAAADI. This CDR3 has 14 residues. CDR3: CATGASGGADTQYF. DNA for the CDR3: TGCGCCACTGGGGCTAGCGGGGGGGCAGATACGCAGTATTTT.

This chain connects TRBV27 to TRBJ1-5; D gene uncertain. The CDR3 consists of 14 residues. V was shortened by 2 bases and J by 4 bases, with 9 bases between the two germline ends. Germline V gene sequence: CDR1 MNHEY, CDR2 SMNVEV (reference sequence). CDR3 sequence reads: CASSLRLGNQPQHF. The DNA for the CDR3 is TGTGCCAGCAGTTTAAGGCTAGGGAATCAGCCCCAGCATTTT.

J is TRBJ1-2 and V is TRBV29-1; D not certain. This CDR3 has 14 residues. Germline-derived CDR1 and CDR2 are SQVTM and ANQGSEA. The V end lost 4 bases, the J end lost 4 bases, and 16 bases lay between the germline ends. As DNA, the CDR3 is TGCAGCGTTGTCGAGGTCGGGGTGGTCTATGGCTACACCTTC. It specifies CSVVEVGVVYGYTF.

The chain recombines TRBV6-1 with TRBJ1-4, with D unresolved. The V gene's germline CDR1 is MNHNS and CDR2 SASEGT. The V and J ends lost 2 bases and 7 bases respectively, with 8 bases between them. There are 13 residues in the CDR3. CDR3: CASSELISEKLFF. CDR3 nucleotides: TGTGCCAGCAGTGAACTGATTTCTGAAAAACTGTTTTTT.

This chain links TRBV5-1 with TRBJ2-3; TRBD1 matches at 7 bases. Trimming cost V 1 base and J 4 bases; bases outside gene matches: 9. The CDR3 totals 16 residues. In germline, CDR1 is SGHRS, CDR2 YFSETQ. The CDR3 is CASSLTGDGLADTQYF. DNA of the CDR3: TGCGCCAGCAGCTTGACAGGGGATGGGTTAGCAGATACGCAGTATTTT.

The chain has TRBV7-2 and TRBJ2-7; D uncertain. V lost 1 base, J lost 3 bases, and 10 bases lay in between. Germline-derived CDR1 and CDR2 are SGHTA and FQGNSA. The CDR3 loop spans 14 amino acids. The CDR3 sequence is CASSLGVQSYEQYF. The CDR3 coding sequence is TGTGCCAGCAGCTTAGGAGTACAAAGCTACGAGCAGTACTTC.